This TCR beta chain appears in the sequencing data of a study of beta chain features in type 1 diabetes. Study as a whole: Age, gender and cell yields were alike across patients and healthy donors. Sorted cell examination encompassed approximately 110 million cells across all samples.

Of the isolated RNA, all was reverse transcribed, and so the sequenced material was expressed TCRB transcripts. Assay used: immunoSEQ multiplex PCR; TCRdb lists only in-frame clones, some missing. The sample has 130,000 to 150,000 clones; about a tenth are singletons. The germline CDR1 and CDR2 sequences are SGHNT and YYREEE (reference sequence). Trimming cost V 4 bases and J 5 bases; bases outside gene matches: 11. The CDR3 totals 16 residues. This clone showed up just a few times. Each sorted fraction was over 98% pure. The sample taken for sequencing was central memory CD4+ T cells from blood. The receptor was isolated from a young man in good health. The chain is built from TRBV5-4 and TRBJ1-1; 10 bases agree with TRBD1. The CDR3, as DNA: TGTGCCAGCAGCGCGGGACAGGGGAGGGTTATGACTGAAGCTTTCTTT. Protein sequence: CASSAGQGRVMTEAFF. The full variable domain, rest sourced from reference TRBV5-4 and TRBJ1-1, is ETGVTQSPTHLIKTRGQQVTLRCSSQSGHNTVSWYQQALGQGPQFIFQYYREEENGRGNFPPRFSGLQFPNYSSELNVNALELDDSALYLCASSAGQGRVMTEAFFGQGTRLTVV.